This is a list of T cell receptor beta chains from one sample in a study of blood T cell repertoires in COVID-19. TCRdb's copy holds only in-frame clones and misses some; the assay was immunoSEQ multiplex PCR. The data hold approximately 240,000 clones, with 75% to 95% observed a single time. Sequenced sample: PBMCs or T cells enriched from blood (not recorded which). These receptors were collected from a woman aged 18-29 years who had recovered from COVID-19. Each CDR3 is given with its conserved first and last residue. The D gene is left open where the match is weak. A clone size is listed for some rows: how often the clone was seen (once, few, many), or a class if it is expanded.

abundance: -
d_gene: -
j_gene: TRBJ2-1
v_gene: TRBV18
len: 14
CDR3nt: TGTGCCAGCTCACCAATTAGACAGGAGAGTGAGCAGTTCTTC
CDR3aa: CASSPIRQESEQFF

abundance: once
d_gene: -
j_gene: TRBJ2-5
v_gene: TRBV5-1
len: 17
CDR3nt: TGCGCCAGCAGTTCCGGCGGTTCGACGCCTCACCAAGAGACCCAGTACTTC
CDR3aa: CASSSGGSTPHQETQYF

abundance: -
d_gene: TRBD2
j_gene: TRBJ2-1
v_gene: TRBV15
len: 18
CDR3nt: TGTGCCACCAGCAGATTAACCGGACTAGCGGGAACCTACAATGAGCAGTTCTTC
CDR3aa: CATSRLTGLAGTYNEQFF

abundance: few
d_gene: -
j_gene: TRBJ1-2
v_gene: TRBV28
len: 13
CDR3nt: TGTGCCAGCAGACCGACAGGACCCTACGGCTACACCTTC
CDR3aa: CASRPTGPYGYTF

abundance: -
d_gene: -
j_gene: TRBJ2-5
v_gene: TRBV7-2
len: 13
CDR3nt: TGTGCCAGCAGGTACATCGGGCAAGAGACCCAGTACTTC
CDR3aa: CASRYIGQETQYF

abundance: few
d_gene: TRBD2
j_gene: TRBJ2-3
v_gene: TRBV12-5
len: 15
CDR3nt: TGTGCTAGTGGCACTAGCGGGAGTCGGTTGGATACGCAGTATTTT
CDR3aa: CASGTSGSRLDTQYF

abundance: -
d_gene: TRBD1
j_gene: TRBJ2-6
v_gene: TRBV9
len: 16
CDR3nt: TGTGCCAGCAGGGGGACAGGGAACTCTGGGGCCAACGTCCTGACTTTC
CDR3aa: CASRGTGNSGANVLTF

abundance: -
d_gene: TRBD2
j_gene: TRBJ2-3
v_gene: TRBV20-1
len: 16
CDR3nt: TGCAGTGCTAGTCCCTTCAGCGGGGGGATGACAGATACGCAGTATTTT
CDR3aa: CSASPFSGGMTDTQYF

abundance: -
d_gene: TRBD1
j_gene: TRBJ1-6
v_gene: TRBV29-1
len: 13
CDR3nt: TGCAGCGTTGCCGGGACAGGGGATTCACCCCTCCACTTT
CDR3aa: CSVAGTGDSPLHF

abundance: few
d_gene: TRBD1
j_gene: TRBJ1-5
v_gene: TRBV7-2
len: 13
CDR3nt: TGTGCCAGCAGCCGACAGGGAAGTCAGCCCCAGCATTTT
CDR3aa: CASSRQGSQPQHF

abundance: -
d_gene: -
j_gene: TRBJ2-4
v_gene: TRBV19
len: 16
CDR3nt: TGTGCCAGTAGTCCCTACAGGGCTGTAGCCAAAAACATTCAGTACTTC
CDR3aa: CASSPYRAVAKNIQYF

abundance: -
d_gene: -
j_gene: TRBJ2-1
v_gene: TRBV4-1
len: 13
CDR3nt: TGCGCCAGCACGGGTCGCGTTGACAATGAGCAGTTCTTC
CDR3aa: CASTGRVDNEQFF

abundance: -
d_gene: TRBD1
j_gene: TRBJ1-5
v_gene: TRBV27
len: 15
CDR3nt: TGTGCCAGCAGGCTAGACAGGGGGGATGATCAGCCCCAGCATTTT
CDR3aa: CASRLDRGDDQPQHF

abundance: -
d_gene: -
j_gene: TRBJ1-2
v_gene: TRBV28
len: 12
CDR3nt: TGTGCCAGCAGCCAGGGCGACTATGGCTACACCTTC
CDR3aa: CASSQGDYGYTF

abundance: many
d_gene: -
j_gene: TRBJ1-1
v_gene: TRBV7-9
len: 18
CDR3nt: TGTGCCAGCAGCCAGCTCAACAGGCGGACCACGTCGAACACTGAAGCTTTCTTT
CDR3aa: CASSQLNRRTTSNTEAFF

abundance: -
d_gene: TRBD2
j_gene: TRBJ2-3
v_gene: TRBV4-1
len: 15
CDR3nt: TGCGCCAGCAGCCGCCGCAGCGGGGGCACAGATACGCAGTATTTT
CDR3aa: CASSRRSGGTDTQYF

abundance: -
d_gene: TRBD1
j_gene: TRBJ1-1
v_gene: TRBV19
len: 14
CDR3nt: TGTGCCAGTAGTATTGACAGGGCAAACACTGAAGCTTTCTTT
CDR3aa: CASSIDRANTEAFF

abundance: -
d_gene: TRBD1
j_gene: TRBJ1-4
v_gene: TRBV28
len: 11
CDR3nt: TGTGCCAGCAGTATCAGGGGGAAACTGTTTTTT
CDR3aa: CASSIRGKLFF

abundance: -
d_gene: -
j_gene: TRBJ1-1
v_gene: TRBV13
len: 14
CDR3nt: TGTGCCAGCAGCTTAGGCCTCAGGGCCCAGGAAGCTTTCTTT
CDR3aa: CASSLGLRAQEAFF

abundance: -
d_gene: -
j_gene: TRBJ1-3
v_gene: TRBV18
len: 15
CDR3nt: TGTGCCAGCTCACCAGATCGGGTGCCCGGAAACACCATATATTTT
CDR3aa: CASSPDRVPGNTIYF

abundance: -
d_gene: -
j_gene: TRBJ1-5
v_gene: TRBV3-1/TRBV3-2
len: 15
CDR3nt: TGTGCCAGCAGCCAAATCCCAGGTTTTAATCAGCCCCAGCATTTT
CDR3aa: CASSQIPGFNQPQHF

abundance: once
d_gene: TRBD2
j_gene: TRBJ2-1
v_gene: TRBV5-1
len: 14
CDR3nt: TGCGCCAGCAGCTTGGGGGGGACTATCAATGAGCAGTTCTTC
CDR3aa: CASSLGGTINEQFF

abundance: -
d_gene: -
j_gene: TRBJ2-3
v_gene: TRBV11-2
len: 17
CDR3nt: TGTGCCAGCAGCTTGGGGCATGGGGTAGTTAGCACAGATACGCAGTATTTT
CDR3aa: CASSLGHGVVSTDTQYF

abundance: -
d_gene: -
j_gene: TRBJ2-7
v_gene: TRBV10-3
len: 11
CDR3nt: TGTGCCATCAGTGCCCTAGAAGAGCAGTACTTC
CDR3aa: CAISALEEQYF

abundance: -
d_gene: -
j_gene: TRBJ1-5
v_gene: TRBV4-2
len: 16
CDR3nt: TGTGCCAGCAGCCAAGTCGGGGGGGCGAGGAATCAGCCCCAGCATTTT
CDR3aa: CASSQVGGARNQPQHF

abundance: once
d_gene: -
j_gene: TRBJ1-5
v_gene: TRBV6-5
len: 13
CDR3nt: TGTGCCAGCAGTTCGAACAGGGATCAGCCCCAGCATTTT
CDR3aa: CASSSNRDQPQHF

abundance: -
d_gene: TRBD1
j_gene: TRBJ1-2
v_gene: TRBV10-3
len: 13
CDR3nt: TGTGCCATCCGGACAGGGGCCATCTATGGCTACACCTTC
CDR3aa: CAIRTGAIYGYTF

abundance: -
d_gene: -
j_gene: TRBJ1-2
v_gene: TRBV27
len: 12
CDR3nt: TGTGCCAGCAGTTTAGGGGGGAATGGCTACACCTTC
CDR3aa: CASSLGGNGYTF

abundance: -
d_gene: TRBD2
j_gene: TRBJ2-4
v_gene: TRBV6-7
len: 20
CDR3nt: TGTGCCAGCACCCCGGGGGTGGGACTAGCGGGAGGGGCTAGCAAAAACATTCAGTACTTC
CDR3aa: CASTPGVGLAGGASKNIQYF

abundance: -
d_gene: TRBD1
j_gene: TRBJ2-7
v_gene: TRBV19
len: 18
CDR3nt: TGTGCCAGTAGTATGAGGGGGACAGCCAGACCGACTCCCTACGAGCAGTACTTC
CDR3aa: CASSMRGTARPTPYEQYF

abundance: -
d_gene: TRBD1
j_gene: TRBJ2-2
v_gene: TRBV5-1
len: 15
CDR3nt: TGCGCCAGCAGCCCGGACAGGGCGAACACCGGGGAGCTGTTTTTT
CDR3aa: CASSPDRANTGELFF

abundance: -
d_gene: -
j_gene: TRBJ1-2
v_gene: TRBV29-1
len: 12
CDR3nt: TGCAGCGTTGACCAGGGGCTCTATGGCTACACCTTC
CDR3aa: CSVDQGLYGYTF

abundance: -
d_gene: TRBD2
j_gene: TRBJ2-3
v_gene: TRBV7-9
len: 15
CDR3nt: TGTGCCAGCAGCCAGCAAGCGGGGCTCCGGGATACGCAGTATTTT
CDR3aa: CASSQQAGLRDTQYF

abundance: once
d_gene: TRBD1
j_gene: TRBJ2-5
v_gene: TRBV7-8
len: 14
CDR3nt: TGTGCCAGCAGCTTTACAGGGGTCCAAGAGACCCAGTACTTC
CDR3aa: CASSFTGVQETQYF

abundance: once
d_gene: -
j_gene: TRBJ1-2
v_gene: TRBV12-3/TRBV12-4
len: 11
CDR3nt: TGTGCCAGCAGTTTGTATGGCGGCTACACCTTC
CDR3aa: CASSLYGGYTF